This T cell receptor beta chain was recovered during a study of blood T cell repertoires in COVID-19. Study context: Acute and convalescent COVID-19 specimens originated in the United States, Italy and Spain. Nucleic acid was either cDNA or gDNA, and it came from T cells, B-cell-depleted T cells, or PBMCs.

Seattle patient enrollment occurred during active infection, with longitudinal follow-up thereafter. The authors' processing: Scientists estimated how many nucleated cells there were by amplifying reference gene primers. TCRdb keeps only in-frame clones here, not all; method: immunoSEQ multiplex PCR. V, J and clone size are those of that table, while D and trimming were read from the DNA. The profile shows about 200,000 clones, 70% to 80% of them singletons. This CDR3 is built from 14 residues. After removal of 5 bases from V and 2 bases from J, the junction contained 7 bases not matched to a gene. Germline V CDR1 and CDR2: SQVTM, ANQGSEA.

The clonotype originates from a woman aged 35 to 49 with COVID-19, enrolled during active disease. The chain links TRBV29-1 to TRBJ2-7; 9 nucleotides line up with TRBD1. Sequencing input: peripheral blood. This CDR3 is CSVTSGTGTYEQYF. The CDR3, as DNA: TGCAGCGTTACCTCCGGGACAGGGACCTACGAGCAGTACTTC.